The entry below gives a single TCR beta chain sequence along with its context. Its antigen remains unidentified. The PCR employed 60 Vbeta primers together with 13 Jbeta primers. The repertoire was sequenced with immunoSEQ multiplex PCR; TCRdb's copy has only in-frame clones and lacks some. The repertoire holds some 130,000 clones, with roughly 78% as singletons. These data come from a study of cytomegalovirus exposure and HLA in healthy donors. V trimming: 8 bases; J trimming: 3 bases; junction bases outside the gene matches: 4. The CDR3 totals 13 residues. Germline V gene data show CDR1 as LNHDA and CDR2 as SQIVND (reference sequence). Study outcomes and limitations: When the data were analyzed later, several of the most significant clusters appeared to be linked to common viral pathogens.

This donor lacks a recorded CMV serostatus. The receptor's source is a young man in good health. The chain recombines TRBV19 with TRBJ2-3, with 8 bases identical to TRBD2. Sequencing was carried out using PBMCs. In nucleotides, the CDR3 is TGTGCCAGTTCTGAGCGGGAGACAGATACGCAGTATTTT. Protein product: CASSERETDTQYF.